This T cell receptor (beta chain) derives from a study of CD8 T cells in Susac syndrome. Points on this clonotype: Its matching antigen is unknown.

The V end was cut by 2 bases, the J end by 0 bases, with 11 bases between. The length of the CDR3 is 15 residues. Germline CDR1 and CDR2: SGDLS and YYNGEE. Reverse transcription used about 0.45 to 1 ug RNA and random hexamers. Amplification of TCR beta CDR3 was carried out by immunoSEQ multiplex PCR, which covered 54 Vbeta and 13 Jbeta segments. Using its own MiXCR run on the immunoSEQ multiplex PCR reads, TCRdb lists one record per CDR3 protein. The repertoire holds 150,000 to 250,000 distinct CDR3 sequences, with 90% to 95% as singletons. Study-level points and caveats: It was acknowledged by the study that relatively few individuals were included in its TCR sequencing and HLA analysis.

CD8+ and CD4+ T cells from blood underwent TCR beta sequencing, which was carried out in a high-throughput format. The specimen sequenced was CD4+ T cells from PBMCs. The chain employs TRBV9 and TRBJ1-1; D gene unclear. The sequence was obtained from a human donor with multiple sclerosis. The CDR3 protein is CASSVLVSLNTEAFF. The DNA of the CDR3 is TGTGCCAGCAGCGTCCTGGTATCCCTGAACACTGAAGCTTTCTTT. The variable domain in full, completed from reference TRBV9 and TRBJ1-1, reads DSGVTQTPKHLITATGQRVTLRCSPRSGDLSVYWYQQSLDQGLQFLIQYYNGEERAKGNILERFSAQQFPDLHSELNLSSLELGDSALYFCASSVLVSLNTEAFFGQGTRLTVV.